The clone carrying this T cell receptor (beta chain) was observed a handful of times. The antigen remains undetermined. With molecular barcodes, quantitative 5'-RACE was used to make the TCR beta libraries. MiXCR, applied by TCRdb to the 5' RACE reads, yields one record per CDR3 protein. The data show roughly 440,000 distinct CDR3 sequences, with roughly a sixth seen just once and under 1.2% held by the top ten. Germline CDR1 reads MNHNS; CDR2 reads SASEGT. V lost 6 bases and J lost 7; bases outside the gene matches: 10. The CDR3 covers 14 residues. The data were taken from a study of CD8 T cells in ankylosing spondylitis. Whole-study results and caveats: There was a TCR beta motif, made of roughly eight highly homologous variants, that appeared characteristic of ankylosing spondylitis blood. Previous work reported some of these motif variants in the synovial fluid and blood of reactive arthritis.

Material: blood, either unsorted or a sorted T cell fraction (not recorded which). This clonotype was obtained from a male donor with ankylosing spondylitis. This chain uses TRBV6-1 with TRBJ1-2, with 8 bases aligning to TRBD1. CDR3 nucleotides: TGTGCCAGCAGCCGACAGGGGTCTTTTAGTGGCTACACCTTC. Translating gives CASSRQGSFSGYTF.